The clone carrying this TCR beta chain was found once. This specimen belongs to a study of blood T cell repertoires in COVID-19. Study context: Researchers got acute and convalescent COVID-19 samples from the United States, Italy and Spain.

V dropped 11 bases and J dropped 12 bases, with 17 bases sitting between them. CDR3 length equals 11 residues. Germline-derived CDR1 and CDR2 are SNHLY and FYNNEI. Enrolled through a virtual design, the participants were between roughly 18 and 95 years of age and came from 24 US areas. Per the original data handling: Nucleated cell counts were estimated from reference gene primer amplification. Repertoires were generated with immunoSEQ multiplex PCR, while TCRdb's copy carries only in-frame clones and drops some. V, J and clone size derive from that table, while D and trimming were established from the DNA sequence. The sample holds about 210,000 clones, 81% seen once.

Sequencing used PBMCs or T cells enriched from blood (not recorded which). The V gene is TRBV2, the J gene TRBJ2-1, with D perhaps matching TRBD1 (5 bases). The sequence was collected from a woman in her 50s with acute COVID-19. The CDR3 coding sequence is TGTGCCTCACAGGACCAAGTTGGGCAGTTCTTC. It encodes CASQDQVGQFF.